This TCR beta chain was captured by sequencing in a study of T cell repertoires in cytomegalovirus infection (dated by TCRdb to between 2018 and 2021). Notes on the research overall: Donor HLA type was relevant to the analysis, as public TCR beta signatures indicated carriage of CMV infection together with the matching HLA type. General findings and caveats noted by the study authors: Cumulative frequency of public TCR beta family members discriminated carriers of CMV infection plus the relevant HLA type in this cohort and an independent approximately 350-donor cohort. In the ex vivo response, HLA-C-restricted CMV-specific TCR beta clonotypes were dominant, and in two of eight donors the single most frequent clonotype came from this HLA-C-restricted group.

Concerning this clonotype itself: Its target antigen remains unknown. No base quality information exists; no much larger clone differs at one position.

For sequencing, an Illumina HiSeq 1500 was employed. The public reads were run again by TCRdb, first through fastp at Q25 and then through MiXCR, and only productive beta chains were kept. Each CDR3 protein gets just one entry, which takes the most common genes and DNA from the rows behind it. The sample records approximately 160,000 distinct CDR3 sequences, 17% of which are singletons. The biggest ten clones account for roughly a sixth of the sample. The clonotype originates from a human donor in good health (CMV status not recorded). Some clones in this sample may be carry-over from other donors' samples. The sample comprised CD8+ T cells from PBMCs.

Read as DNA, the sequence is TGCGCCAGCAGCCAAAGGCTAGCGGCGAGCACAGATACGCAGTATTTT. Its product reads: CASSQRLAASTDTQYF. This chain is built from TRBV4-3 and TRBJ2-3; the junction holds 7 bases that match TRBD2. Counted from cysteine to phenylalanine, this CDR3 has 16 amino acids. Only the CDR3 part of the read is kept: 48 bases, read in frame from the first base. Here V drops 2 bases and J drops 0 bases, and the junction holds 5 bases not matched to any gene. CDR1 LGHNA and CDR2 YSLEER were looked up in the germline V gene.